The rows below give T cell receptor beta chains drawn from one sample of a study of blood T cell repertoires in COVID-19. TCRdb's table, derived via immunoSEQ multiplex PCR, lists solely in-frame clones and lacks some. The sample includes about 230,000 clones, roughly 82% of them seen just once. Sequenced input: peripheral blood. The receptors here all came from a man in his forties who had recovered from COVID-19. The CDR3 runs from the conserved cysteine through the conserved F or W. The order of the fields is clone size, D gene, V gene, J gene, CDR3 protein, CDR3 DNA. D genes are given only for firm matches. A clone size is listed for some rows: how often the clone was seen (once, few, many), or a class if it is expanded.

NA,NA,TRBV5-4,TRBJ1-2,CASSLAGGQAGYTF,TGTGCCAGCAGCTTGGCCGGGGGGCAGGCCGGCTACACCTTC
NA,TRBD1,TRBV27,TRBJ2-4,CASSLGQGAKNIQYF,TGTGCCAGCAGTCTTGGACAGGGGGCCAAAAACATTCAGTACTTC
NA,TRBD1,TRBV14,TRBJ2-5,CASSQDLGEGAQETQYF,TGTGCCAGCAGCCAAGATCTTGGCGAGGGGGCCCAAGAGACCCAGTACTTC
NA,TRBD2,TRBV18,TRBJ2-5,CASSRDLVEREEETQYF,TGTGCCAGCTCCCGGGACCTGGTGGAGCGGGAGGAAGAGACCCAGTACTTC
NA,NA,TRBV12-3/TRBV12-4,TRBJ2-5,CASSLDRVGQYF,TGTGCCAGCAGTTTAGACAGGGTTGGGCAGTACTTC
few,TRBD1,TRBV6-5,TRBJ1-1,CASSYSPRTGPEAFF,TGTGCCAGCAGTTACTCCCCCCGGACAGGGCCTGAAGCTTTCTTT
NA,TRBD1,TRBV7-2,TRBJ2-2,CASSYRGSGELFF,TGTGCCAGCAGCTACAGGGGTAGCGGGGAGCTGTTTTTT
NA,NA,TRBV2,TRBJ2-3,CASRDLRVTQYF,TGTGCCAGCAGGGACCTCAGGGTGACGCAGTATTTT
NA,TRBD1,TRBV5-6,TRBJ2-1,CASSFGDRLFDEQFF,TGTGCCAGCAGCTTTGGGGACAGGTTATTTGATGAGCAGTTCTTC
NA,TRBD2,TRBV27,TRBJ2-7,CASSSNSGPPYEQYF,TGTGCCAGCAGTTCTAATAGCGGGCCACCCTACGAGCAGTACTTC
NA,TRBD2,TRBV5-4,TRBJ2-3,CASSSLAGGPDTQYF,TGTGCCAGCAGCTCCCTAGCGGGGGGGCCAGATACGCAGTATTTT
NA,TRBD1,TRBV18,TRBJ1-1,CASSPGTGPTEAFF,TGTGCCAGCTCACCAGGGACAGGGCCCACTGAAGCTTTCTTT
NA,NA,TRBV29-1,TRBJ1-1,CSVLSGAALNTEAFF,TGCAGCGTCCTTAGTGGGGCGGCCCTGAACACTGAAGCTTTCTTT
NA,TRBD1,TRBV19,TRBJ2-6,CASRSPGGAGANVLTF,TGTGCCAGTAGATCCCCAGGGGGCGCTGGGGCCAACGTCCTGACTTTC
NA,TRBD1,TRBV27,TRBJ2-7,CASSGNRDSYSYEQYF,TGTGCCAGCAGTGGTAACCGGGACAGCTACTCCTACGAGCAGTACTTC
many,TRBD1,TRBV6-2/TRBV6-3,TRBJ2-7,CASSPLHGTGASYEQYF,TGTGCCAGCAGCCCTCTCCACGGGACAGGGGCTTCCTACGAGCAGTACTTC
NA,NA,TRBV4-1,TRBJ2-5,CASSHTPGEGTQYF,TGCGCCAGCAGCCATACTCCAGGGGAGGGGACCCAGTACTTC
NA,TRBD1,TRBV11-2,TRBJ1-3,CASSRQGSGNTIYF,TGTGCCAGCAGCAGACAGGGGTCTGGAAACACCATATATTTT
NA,NA,TRBV5-1,TRBJ2-5,CASNLADQETQYF,TGCGCCAGCAACTTAGCGGACCAAGAGACCCAGTACTTC
NA,NA,TRBV7-2,TRBJ2-7,CASSFRYGSYEQYF,TGTGCCAGCAGCTTTCGCTACGGCTCCTACGAGCAGTACTTC
NA,TRBD2,TRBV10-3,TRBJ2-1,CAISEVASGSNEQFF,TGTGCCATCAGTGAGGTGGCAAGCGGGAGCAATGAGCAGTTCTTC
NA,TRBD1,TRBV6-5,TRBJ2-7,CASSYGTVPSYEQYF,TGTGCCAGCAGTTACGGGACAGTCCCCAGCTACGAGCAGTACTTC
once,NA,TRBV7-9,TRBJ2-6,CASSLVDTGANVLTF,TGTGCCAGCAGCTTAGTAGACACTGGGGCCAACGTCCTGACTTTC
NA,NA,TRBV2,TRBJ1-4,CASSINFNEKLFF,TGTGCCAGCAGTATTAACTTTAATGAAAAACTGTTTTTT
NA,NA,TRBV7-2,TRBJ2-1,CASSLVGWAVGGNEQFF,TGTGCCAGCAGCTTAGTTGGGTGGGCGGTCGGAGGTAATGAGCAGTTCTTC
NA,NA,TRBV30,TRBJ2-1,CAWSVLVTEQFF,TGTGCCTGGAGCGTACTAGTAACTGAGCAGTTCTTC
once,TRBD1,TRBV5-1,TRBJ2-2,CASSSTGVITGELFF,TGCGCCAGCAGCTCGACAGGGGTCATTACCGGGGAGCTGTTTTTT
once,NA,TRBV5-1,TRBJ2-5,CASSPGQTMVQETQYF,TGCGCCAGCAGCCCCGGACAGACTATGGTCCAAGAGACCCAGTACTTC
NA,NA,TRBV7-9,TRBJ2-2,CASSLVWGHTGELFF,TGTGCCAGCAGCTTAGTGTGGGGGCACACCGGGGAGCTGTTTTTT
NA,NA,TRBV10-3,TRBJ1-1,CAISPGSGTEAFF,TGTGCCATCAGTCCAGGGTCCGGCACTGAAGCTTTCTTT
NA,NA,TRBV2,TRBJ2-1,CASSDRVSYNEQFF,TGTGCCAGCAGTGACAGGGTCTCCTACAATGAGCAGTTCTTC
NA,NA,TRBV6-5,TRBJ2-5,CASSFDDSRRETQYF,TGTGCCAGCAGTTTCGACGACAGCCGCAGAGAGACCCAGTACTTC
NA,TRBD1,TRBV5-4,TRBJ1-4,CASSASGGGNEKLFF,TGTGCCAGCAGCGCTTCAGGGGGAGGTAATGAAAAACTGTTTTTT
NA,TRBD2,TRBV5-1,TRBJ2-1,CASSPPDSGTDEQFF,TGCGCCAGCAGCCCACCTGATAGCGGGACTGATGAGCAGTTCTTC
few,TRBD1,TRBV5-5,TRBJ2-7,CASSLMGGGTGSYEQYF,TGTGCCAGCAGCTTGATGGGCGGTGGGACAGGATCCTACGAGCAGTACTTC
NA,NA,TRBV7-2,TRBJ2-3,CASSPGGWGDTQYF,TGTGCCAGCAGCCCAGGCGGGTGGGGAGATACGCAGTATTTT
NA,NA,TRBV19,TRBJ1-1,CASTERRNTEAFF,TGTGCCAGTACGGAACGGAGGAACACTGAAGCTTTCTTT
NA,NA,TRBV5-1,TRBJ2-1,CASSLASSSYNEQFF,TGCGCCAGCAGCTTGGCGTCGAGCTCCTACAATGAGCAGTTCTTC
NA,NA,TRBV5-8,TRBJ1-2,CASSHMQRASYGYTF,TGTGCCAGCAGCCACATGCAACGTGCCAGCTATGGCTACACCTTC
NA,NA,TRBV6-5,TRBJ2-2,CASSFGTLTHTGELFF,TGTGCCAGCAGTTTCGGGACTCTTACCCACACCGGGGAGCTGTTTTTT
few,NA,TRBV2,TRBJ1-5,CASNQGSNQPQHF,TGTGCCAGCAATCAGGGTTCCAATCAGCCCCAGCATTTT
NA,NA,TRBV28,TRBJ1-2,CASSLVLTGGAFPRTF,TGTGCCAGCAGTTTAGTTTTAACGGGGGGCGCTTTTCCCCGCACCTTC
NA,NA,TRBV6-7,TRBJ1-3,CASSYSQGSYSGNTIYF,TGTGCCAGCAGTTACTCGCAGGGCTCCTACTCTGGAAACACCATATATTTT
NA,NA,TRBV3-1/TRBV3-2,TRBJ2-5,CASSQVSRVWETQYF,TGTGCCAGCAGCCAAGTTTCCAGGGTCTGGGAGACCCAGTACTTC
NA,TRBD1,TRBV10-3,TRBJ1-6,CAVGTGDHSPLHF,TGTGCCGTCGGGACAGGGGATCATTCACCCCTCCACTTT
NA,TRBD1,TRBV5-4,TRBJ2-7,CASSPTGVDYEQYF,TGTGCCAGCAGCCCGACAGGGGTTGACTACGAGCAGTACTTC
NA,TRBD1,TRBV5-1,TRBJ2-5,CASSPDRARETQYF,TGCGCCAGCAGCCCCGACAGGGCGAGAGAGACCCAGTACTTC
NA,NA,TRBV14,TRBJ1-1,CASSPYINTEAFF,TGTGCCAGCAGCCCTTACATAAACACTGAAGCTTTCTTT
once,NA,TRBV5-8,TRBJ1-5,CASSQGSLGQPQHF,TGTGCCAGCAGCCAGGGGTCCCTTGGTCAGCCCCAGCATTTT
NA,TRBD2,TRBV29-1,TRBJ2-1,CSALGGRGMDEQFF,TGCAGCGCCTTGGGGGGGAGAGGGATGGATGAGCAGTTCTTC
NA,TRBD2,TRBV11-2,TRBJ2-3,CASSLVGGSPPDTQYF,TGTGCCAGCAGCTTAGTAGGCGGGAGCCCCCCAGATACGCAGTATTTT
few,NA,TRBV2,TRBJ1-2,CASSEEPPRTVYGYTF,TGTGCCAGCAGTGAAGAGCCCCCTAGGACAGTCTATGGCTACACCTTC
NA,NA,TRBV4-2,TRBJ2-7,CASSQGIADITSEQYF,TGTGCCAGCAGCCAAGGGATTGCGGATATTACATCCGAGCAGTACTTC
few,NA,TRBV7-2,TRBJ1-2,CASSRLEGAEGYTF,TGTGCCAGCAGTCGTCTGGAGGGCGCAGAAGGCTACACCTTC
NA,TRBD1,TRBV28,TRBJ2-1,CASSLPNRGQNEQFF,TGTGCCAGCAGTTTACCCAACAGGGGGCAGAATGAGCAGTTCTTC
once,TRBD1,TRBV5-4,TRBJ1-2,CASRSGQDSAYTF,TGTGCCAGCAGATCTGGACAGGACAGCGCCTACACCTTC